This T cell receptor (beta chain) emerged from a study of blood T cell repertoires in COVID-19. Study-wide background: Donors in the United States, Italy and Spain gave samples during acute or convalescent COVID-19. Nucleic acid was either cDNA or gDNA, and it came from T cells, B-cell-depleted T cells, or PBMCs.

As processed by the authors: Amplification of reference gene primers provided the estimated nucleated cell counts. Sequencing was performed with immunoSEQ multiplex PCR; in TCRdb, only in-frame clones are kept and a portion is missing. From that table come the V and J calls and clone size; the DNA was used to work out D and trimming. The sample consists of just over 60,000 clones, approximately 79% of them appearing once. In germline, CDR1 is SQVTM, CDR2 ANQGSEA. The CDR3 runs 13 residues. The V segment lost 6 bases and the J segment 4 bases; nucleotides outside the gene matches: 5. This receptor was taken from a man aged 55 to 70 with acute or convalescent COVID-19. What was sequenced was peripheral blood. V and J are TRBV29-1 and TRBJ2-7; 11 bases are a match to TRBD2. DNA for the CDR3: TGCAGCGTAGTCCTAGCGGGAGGATACGAGCAGTACTTC. It specifies CSVVLAGGYEQYF.